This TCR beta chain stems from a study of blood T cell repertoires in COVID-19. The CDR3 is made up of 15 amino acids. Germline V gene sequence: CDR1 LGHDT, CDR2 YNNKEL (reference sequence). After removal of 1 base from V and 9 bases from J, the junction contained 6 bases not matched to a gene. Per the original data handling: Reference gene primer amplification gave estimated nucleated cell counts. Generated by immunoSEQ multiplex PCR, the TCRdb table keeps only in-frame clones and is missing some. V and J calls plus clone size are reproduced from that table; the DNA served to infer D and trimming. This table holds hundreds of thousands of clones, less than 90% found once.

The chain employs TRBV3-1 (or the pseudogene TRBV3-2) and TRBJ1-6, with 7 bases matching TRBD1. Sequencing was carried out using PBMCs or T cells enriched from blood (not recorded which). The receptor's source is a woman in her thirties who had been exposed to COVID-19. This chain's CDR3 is CASSQARDSSSPLHF. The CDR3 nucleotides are TGTGCCAGCAGCCAAGCCCGGGACAGTTCTTCACCCCTCCACTTT.